The clone carrying this T cell receptor beta chain appeared a single time. Its cognate antigen is unknown. Germline assignment: CDR1 SGHRS and CDR2 YFSETQ. The CDR3 is 14 amino acids. V lost 4 bases to trimming and J lost 2 bases, with 10 bases between them. These data belong to a study of cytomegalovirus exposure and HLA in healthy donors. Sequencing used immunoSEQ multiplex PCR; TCRdb keeps in-frame clones, though not all of them. In the table there are over 150,000 clones, 80% to 90% of which are singletons. Study outcomes and limitations: CMV antigen specificity of a few CMV-associated chains was confirmed in vitro.

This chain joins TRBV5-1 and TRBJ2-1; D is perhaps TRBD2 (6 bases). This receptor was obtained from a young man in good health and CMV-seropositive. Specimen: PBMCs. CDR3 sequence (DNA): TGCGCCAGCAGCGCGGGGCAAACCTACAATGAGCAGTTCTTC. Translated, it gives CASSAGQTYNEQFF.